Below, 2 T cell receptor beta chains from the same sample are listed, as sequenced in a study of blood T cell repertoires in COVID-19 (dated by TCRdb to about 2020). Library preparation employed the immunoSEQ multiplex PCR assay. Imported from immuneACCESS, the table was reduced by TCRdb to in-frame sequences with V and J called. These copies leave out some clones; in studies compared against another copy, an unresolved V gene accounts for under half, and the cause of the remainder is not known. In this sample the table shows 310,000 or so clones, roughly 90% of which occur a single time. 3.5% to 4.5% of the sample is held by the ten biggest clonotypes. The material sequenced was peripheral blood. The receptors were sampled from a woman in her 50s with active or convalescent COVID-19.

The rearrangement uses TRBV6-5 and TRBJ1-1; a possible D gene is TRBD1 (6 bases). Germline lookup yields CDR1 MNHEY and CDR2 SVGAGI. V gave up 6 bases and J gave up 0 bases, with 11 bases separating them. The CDR3 is 14 residues long. The CDR3 nucleotides read TGTGCCAGCAGCCTGACAGGACTGAACACTGAAGCTTTCTTT. Translating gives CASSLTGLNTEAFF.

The V and J genes are TRBV6-2 or TRBV6-3 and TRBJ1-2; possibly TRBD1 for D (5 bases). The CDR3 is made up of 12 amino acids. Looked up from germline, CDR1 is MNHEY and CDR2 is SVGEGT. V was clipped by 5 bases and J by 8 bases, with 12 bases between them. CDR3 residues: CASSLRAGGYTF. As DNA, the CDR3 is TGTGCCAGCAGTCTCAGGGCCGGCGGCTACACCTTC.